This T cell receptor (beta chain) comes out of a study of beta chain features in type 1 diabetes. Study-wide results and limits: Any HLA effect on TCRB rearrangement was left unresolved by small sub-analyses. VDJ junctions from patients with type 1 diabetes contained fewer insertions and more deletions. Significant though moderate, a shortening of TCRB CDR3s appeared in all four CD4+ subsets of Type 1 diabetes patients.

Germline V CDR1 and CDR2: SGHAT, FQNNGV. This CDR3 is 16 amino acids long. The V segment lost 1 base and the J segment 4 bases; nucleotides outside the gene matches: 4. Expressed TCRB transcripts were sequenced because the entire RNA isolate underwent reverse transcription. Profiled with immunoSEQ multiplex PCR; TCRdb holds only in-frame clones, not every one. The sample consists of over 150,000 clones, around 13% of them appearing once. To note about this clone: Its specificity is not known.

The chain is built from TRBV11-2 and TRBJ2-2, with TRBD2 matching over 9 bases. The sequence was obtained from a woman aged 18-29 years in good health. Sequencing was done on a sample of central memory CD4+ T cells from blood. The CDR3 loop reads CASSLGSGRSTGELFF. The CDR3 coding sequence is TGTGCCAGCAGCTTAGGTAGCGGGAGAAGCACCGGGGAGCTGTTTTTT.